Listed below are T cell receptor beta chains from one sample, sequenced in a study of shared clonotypes between healthy human individuals. Measured with immunoSEQ multiplex PCR; TCRdb has only the in-frame clones, and not every one. This table holds a few million clones, over 85% found once. Sequencing input: naive CD4+ T cells sorted from blood. The receptors derive from a man in his late teens or twenties in good health. The conserved cysteine and the conserved F or W are not part of the CDR3 here.

v_call cdr3_aa
TRBV5-1 ASSLGTSGLYSQETQY
TRBV4-2 ASSEDHPLEQY
TRBV19 ASSISAGDGYT
TRBV30 AWSFRRGLGEQY
TRBV7-2 ASSLIIRSGGIRDTQY
TRBV25-1 ASSESGFDQPQH
TRBV9 ASSWLAGGSTGELF
TRBV4-1 ASSQASPNNSPLH
TRBV11-2 ASRAGGLQETQY
TRBV7-9 ASSNTQGPAF
TRBV7-2 ASSFQNSPLH
TRBV30 AWSETGSEAF
TRBV4-3 ASLKKPSSYNEQF
TRBV5-1 ASRAGTSGTREQF
TRBV6-6 ASRRGSYEQY